This TCR beta chain was retrieved from a study of shared clonotypes between healthy human individuals. Overall study results and limits: The researchers took only blood, and tissue repertoires probably look different.

The CDR3 has 14 amino acids. CDR1 and CDR2 from the germline V gene are LNHDA and SQIVND (reference sequence). V lost 7 bases and J 6 bases, leaving 17 bases between the germline ends. Genomic DNA (from each subset) was split evenly across several immunoSEQ plates. Per the authors' pipeline: Filtering differed for immunoSEQ, which gave only junction sequences without quality scores. TCRdb's table, derived via immunoSEQ multiplex PCR, lists solely in-frame clones and lacks some. V, J and clone size reflect that table, while D and trimming were determined from the DNA. Of about 490,000 clones listed, less than 80% are singletons. With respect to this clone: Its antigen is still unknown.

This chain links TRBV19 with TRBJ2-3; possible D gene TRBD2, 5 bases. Input material: PBMCs. This sequence was found in a woman in her thirties or forties in good health. Some clones in this sample may be carry-over from other donors' samples. The CDR3 reads CASTTPGKGDTQYF. The CDR3 DNA follows: TGTGCCAGTACCACCCCCGGGAAGGGCGATACGCAGTATTTT.